This passage covers 10 T cell receptor beta chains from one sample sequenced in a study of shared clonotypes between healthy human individuals. Repertoires were generated with immunoSEQ multiplex PCR, while TCRdb's copy carries only in-frame clones and drops some. The sample includes roughly 700,000 clones, less than 95% seen only once; the top ten take 34%. Sequenced: memory CD8+ T cells from PBMCs. Subset noted: CD45RO+ cells pooled with CCR7-negative TemRA cells. All receptors derive from a young man in good health. Some clones in this sample may be carry-over from other donors' samples.

The rearrangement joins TRBV12-1 to TRBJ2-7. TRBV12-1 is tagged as a pseudogene. The CDR3 runs 19 residues. For the CDR3, the DNA is TGTGCCAGCAGCTCCCTTCCACCCGCAGCACGACGGGACCCCTACGAGCAGTACTTC. Amino acid sequence: CASSSLPPAARRDPYEQYF.

The chain is built from TRBV9 and TRBJ2-1, with a weak D call TRBD2 (5 bases). The CDR3 loop spans 15 amino acids. Between the trimmed V and J ends, which lost 4 bases and 5 bases, there was a span of 16 bases. CDR1 SGDLS and CDR2 YYNGEE come from the germline V gene. CDR3 sequence: CASSFLPTSNNEQFF. As DNA, the CDR3 is TGTGCCAGCAGCTTTCTGCCTACTAGTAACAATGAGCAGTTCTTC. Full variable domain (outside the CDR3, taken from reference TRBV9 and TRBJ2-1): DSGVTQTPKHLITATGQRVTLRCSPRSGDLSVYWYQQSLDQGLQFLIQYYNGEERAKGNILERFSAQQFPDLHSELNLSSLELGDSALYFCASSFLPTSNNEQFFGPGTRLTVL.

V is TRBV19 and J is TRBJ1-5; D not resolved. Trimming cost V 7 bases and J 2 bases, with 9 bases left between them. The CDR3 loop spans 13 amino acids. The germline V gene has CDR1 LNHDA and CDR2 SQIVND (reference sequence). The CDR3 here is CASNSGGNQPQHF. The CDR3 DNA follows: TGTGCCAGTAATTCTGGGGGCAATCAGCCCCAGCATTTT.

The genes are TRBV13 and TRBJ1-2; 7 bases are a match to TRBD1. Trimming removed 6 bases from V and 6 bases from J; junction bases left unmatched: 4. Germline loops: CDR1 PRHDT, CDR2 FYEKMQ (reference sequence). The CDR3 length is 12 residues. The CDR3 loop reads CASRQTGDGYTF. CDR3 in DNA: TGTGCCAGCAGGCAAACAGGGGATGGCTACACCTTC.

This chain joins TRBV28 and TRBJ2-7, with D unresolved. Trimming cost V 5 bases and J 3 bases, with 8 bases left between them. CDR3 length: 12 residues. Germline CDR1 reads MDHEN; CDR2 reads SYDVKM. CDR3 sequence: CASSHSDYEQYF. The CDR3 DNA sequence: TGTGCCAGCAGTCACTCAGACTACGAGCAGTACTTC.

V usage is TRBV6-5 and J usage is TRBJ2-1, with D perhaps being TRBD1 or TRBD2 (5 bases each). This CDR3 has 15 amino acids. V was clipped by 9 bases and J by 5 bases, with 20 bases between them. Looked up from germline, CDR1 is MNHEY and CDR2 is SVGAGI. The CDR3 nucleotides are TGTGCCAGTTCGGAAGGGACCGGGCCCCACAATGAGCAGTTCTTC. This sequence encodes CASSEGTGPHNEQFF.

The rearrangement joins TRBV4-1 to TRBJ2-7; D is undetermined. V dropped 4 bases and J dropped 5 bases, with 15 bases sitting between them. In germline, CDR1 is MGHRA, CDR2 YSYEKL. The CDR3 is 14 residues long. CDR3 protein: CASSPHGRTHEQYF. The CDR3 DNA reads TGCGCCAGCAGCCCTCATGGCAGGACCCACGAGCAGTACTTC.

J is TRBJ2-5 and V is TRBV10-3, with D unclear. The end of the DNA is better explained by TRBJ2-7, so the J call may be wrong. The CDR3 has 12 amino acids. Germline V gene sequence: CDR1 ENHRY, CDR2 SYGVKD. The CDR3 protein is CATLGRAYEQYF. CDR3 coding DNA: TGTGCCACCCTCGGCCGGGCCTACGAGCAGTACTTC.

This chain connects TRBV5-8 to TRBJ2-5; D assignment may be TRBD1 or TRBD2 (5 bases each). Germline CDR1 is SGHTS and CDR2 is YDEGEE. The germline V and J ends were trimmed by 4 bases and 3 bases, with 22 bases remaining between them. This CDR3 region has 17 residues. The CDR3 bases are TGTGCCAGCAGCGGGGGACCGACAATGCCCCGGGAAGAGACCCAGTACTTC. This sequence encodes CASSGGPTMPREETQYF.

The chain recombines TRBV5-6 with TRBJ1-1; D is uncertain. Trimming took 0 bases from V and 6 from J, leaving 6 bases between them. This CDR3 contains 12 residues. Germline-derived CDR1 and CDR2 are SGHDT and YYEEEE. This CDR3 reads CASSLGEAEAFF. DNA of the CDR3: TGTGCCAGCAGCTTGGGGGAGGCTGAAGCTTTCTTT.